A selection of T cell receptor beta chains follows, all from one sample in a study of T-cell reconstitution after alpha-beta-depleted transplantation in children. TCRdb fed the PCR reads into MiXCR, producing one record per CDR3 protein. In the table there are 500,000 or so distinct CDR3 sequences, 10% to 12% of which are singletons. The source material was PBMCs, mostly from graft donor cells, sampled 180 days after TCRalphabeta/CD19-depleted stem cell transplant. The receptors were gathered from a female patient aged 2 to 10 who had a stem cell transplant for aplastic anemia, so the T cells may come from the graft donor. CDR3s include the opening cysteine and the closing phenylalanine or tryptophan. The D gene is left open where the match is weak. The size of a clone is reported for some rows only, either as once, few or many, or as a class for expanded clones.

-	TRBV27	TRBD2	TRBJ2-7	CASSLSVLAGLYEQYF	TGTGCCAGCAGTTTATCGGTTCTAGCGGGCCTCTACGAGCAGTACTTC
many	TRBV5-4	TRBD2	TRBJ2-4	CASSFSGLAGGIQYF	TGTGCCAGCAGCTTTTCGGGACTAGCGGGGGGTATTCAGTACTTC
many	TRBV29-1	TRBD2	TRBJ2-3	CSVGPGGASTDTQYF	TGCAGCGTTGGCCCCGGGGGGGCTAGCACAGATACGCAGTATTTT
-	TRBV29-1	-	TRBJ1-1	CSVLPNTEAFF	TGCAGCGTTCTCCCGAACACTGAAGCTTTCTTT
-	TRBV7-3	TRBD2	TRBJ2-1	CASSYGLAVNNEQFF	TGTGCCAGCAGTTATGGACTAGCGGTAAACAATGAGCAGTTCTTC
few	TRBV20-1	TRBD1	TRBJ2-7	CSAPTGYHEQYF	TGCAGTGCTCCGACAGGGTACCACGAGCAGTACTTC
few	TRBV9	TRBD1	TRBJ1-6	CASSERPGQGFFGALHF	TGTGCCAGCAGCGAGAGACCGGGACAGGGGTTCTTTGGTGCCCTCCACTTT
-	TRBV5-1	-	TRBJ2-4	CASRLTTFSNIQYF	TGCGCCAGCCGCCTTACCACCTTCTCAAACATTCAGTACTTC
few	TRBV7-2	TRBD1	TRBJ2-1	CASSKGGTGANEQFF	TGTGCCAGCAGCAAAGGGGGGACAGGGGCCAATGAGCAGTTCTTC
-	TRBV4-3	TRBD2	TRBJ2-5	CASSQESPLAGGPETQYF	TGCGCCAGCAGCCAAGAATCGCCGCTAGCGGGAGGCCCAGAGACCCAGTACTTC
few	TRBV9	TRBD1	TRBJ1-2	CASSVVDRGGYTF	TGTGCCAGCAGCGTAGTGGACAGGGGCGGCTACACCTTC
few	TRBV6-1	-	TRBJ2-5	CASSELLETQYF	TGTGCCAGCAGTGAGCTACTAGAGACCCAGTACTTC
few	TRBV12-3/TRBV12-4	-	TRBJ2-7	CASSSSWGSSTYEQYF	TGTGCCAGCAGCAGCTCCTGGGGATCCTCCACCTACGAGCAGTACTTC
-	TRBV6-1	TRBD2	TRBJ2-7	CASTGTSGSLYEQYF	TGTGCCAGCACCGGGACTAGCGGGAGCTTGTACGAGCAGTACTTC
-	TRBV20-1	TRBD2	TRBJ2-7	CSARDRTSGINEQYF	TGCAGTGCTAGAGATCGGACTAGCGGGATTAACGAGCAGTACTTC
few	TRBV7-9	-	TRBJ2-4	CASSLMREGIQYF	TGTGCCAGCAGCTTAATGAGGGAAGGCATTCAGTACTTC
-	TRBV7-2	-	TRBJ2-5	CASSSRGSRRETQYF	TGTGCCAGCAGCTCCCGGGGAAGCAGACGAGAGACCCAGTACTTC
few	TRBV4-3	-	TRBJ1-1	CASSLREGLNTEAFF	TGCGCCAGCAGCCTCAGAGAGGGTTTGAACACTGAAGCTTTCTTT
-	TRBV6-2/TRBV6-3	-	TRBJ1-5	CASSKFLLLSNQPQHF	TGTGCCAGCAGTAAGTTCCTCCTACTTAGCAATCAGCCCCAGCATTTT
few	TRBV9	-	TRBJ2-1	CASSPSGTGNEQFF	TGTGCCAGCAGCCCTAGCGGGACAGGCAATGAGCAGTTCTTC
few	TRBV20-1	TRBD2	TRBJ2-1	CSATLAGVAGLYNEQFF	TGCAGTGCTACCCTAGCGGGAGTGGCGGGCCTCTACAATGAGCAGTTCTTC
few	TRBV29-1	-	TRBJ1-2	CSVHGSDGYTF	TGCAGCGTTCACGGGAGCGATGGCTACACCTTC
once	TRBV19	-	TRBJ1-1	CASSLWGRKNTEAFF	TGTGCCAGTAGCCTTTGGGGACGGAAGAACACTGAAGCTTTCTTT
few	TRBV6-5	TRBD1	TRBJ1-2	CASSFLTGKYGYTF	TGTGCCAGCAGTTTCCTGACAGGGAAATATGGCTACACCTTC
many	TRBV20-1	TRBD2	TRBJ2-3	CSASSGGYHTDTQYF	TGCAGTGCTTCCAGCGGGGGGTATCACACAGATACGCAGTATTTT
-	TRBV25-1	-	TRBJ1-1	CASTQGNTEAFF	TGTGCCAGCACGCAGGGGAACACTGAAGCTTTCTTT
-	TRBV5-1	-	TRBJ2-1	CASRSQTGRPYNEQFF	TGCGCCAGCAGGTCCCAGACAGGACGACCATACAATGAGCAGTTCTTC
few	TRBV6-5	TRBD1	TRBJ1-6	CASSWDRVNLYNSPLHF	TGTGCCAGCAGTTGGGACAGGGTGAACCTCTATAATTCACCCCTCCACTTT
many	TRBV5-1	TRBD1	TRBJ2-7	CASSLTPGQGNEQYF	TGCGCCAGCAGCCTTACACCGGGACAGGGGAACGAGCAGTACTTC
few	TRBV5-1	-	TRBJ2-2	CASSLDFRTLTGELFF	TGCGCCAGCAGCTTGGATTTCCGTACATTGACCGGGGAGCTGTTTTTT
few	TRBV20-1	-	TRBJ1-3	CSARDSKGILSGNTIYF	TGCAGTGCTAGAGACAGCAAAGGGATACTCTCTGGAAACACCATATATTTT
-	TRBV7-6	-	TRBJ2-5	CASSSGPRLVQETQYF	TGTGCCAGCAGCTCCGGGCCCCGTCTAGTCCAAGAGACCCAGTACTTC
many	TRBV28	TRBD1	TRBJ2-6	CASSPSGQGKSGANVLTF	TGTGCCAGCAGCCCTTCCGGACAGGGGAAAAGTGGGGCCAACGTCCTGACTTTC